A single T cell receptor (beta chain) is shown here with its context. As yet, its antigen is unknown. The authors isolated at least 6 million PBMCs per sample. This sample was taken from a study of blood T cells in healthy people across ages. Germline V gene lookup returns CDR1 SSHAT and CDR2 FNYEAQ (reference sequence). The CDR3 covers 13 residues. V shed 5 bases, J shed 4 bases, and the junction held 4 bases outside the gene matches. The second PCR ran about 6 to 11 cycles with a sample-barcoded 5' primer and J-beta primers. TCRdb redid the calling of the 5' RACE reads with MiXCR, one entry per CDR3 protein. The sample records fewer than 900,000 distinct CDR3 sequences, 43% being singletons. Whole-study findings and limits: Because donor CMV status was unknown, expanded clonotype changes were possibly confounded. Both naive CD4+ cell counts and diversity were greater in long-lived donors than in aged donors.

This TCR was sampled from a woman in her sixties or seventies in good health. The chain combines TRBV7-7 with TRBJ1-1; 7 positions match TRBD1. Input material: blood. Here the CDR3 reads CASSDRETTEAFF. The CDR3 DNA follows: TGTGCCAGCAGCGACAGGGAGACCACTGAAGCTTTCTTT.